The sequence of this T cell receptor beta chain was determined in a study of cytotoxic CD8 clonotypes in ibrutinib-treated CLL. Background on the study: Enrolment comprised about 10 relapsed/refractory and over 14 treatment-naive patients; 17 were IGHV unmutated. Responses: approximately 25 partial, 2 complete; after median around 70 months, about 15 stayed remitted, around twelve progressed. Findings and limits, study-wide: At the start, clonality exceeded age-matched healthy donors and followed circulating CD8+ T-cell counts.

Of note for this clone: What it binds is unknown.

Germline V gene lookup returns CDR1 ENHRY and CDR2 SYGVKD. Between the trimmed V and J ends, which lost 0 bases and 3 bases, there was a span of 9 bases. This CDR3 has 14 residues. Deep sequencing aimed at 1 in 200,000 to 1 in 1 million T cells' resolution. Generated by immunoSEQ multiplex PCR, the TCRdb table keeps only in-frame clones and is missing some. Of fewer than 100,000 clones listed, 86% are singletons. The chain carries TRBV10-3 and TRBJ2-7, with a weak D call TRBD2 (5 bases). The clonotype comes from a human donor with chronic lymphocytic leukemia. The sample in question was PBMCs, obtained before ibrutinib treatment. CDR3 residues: CAISESEVGYEQYF. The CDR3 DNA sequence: TGTGCCATCAGTGAGTCGGAGGTGGGCTACGAGCAGTACTTC.